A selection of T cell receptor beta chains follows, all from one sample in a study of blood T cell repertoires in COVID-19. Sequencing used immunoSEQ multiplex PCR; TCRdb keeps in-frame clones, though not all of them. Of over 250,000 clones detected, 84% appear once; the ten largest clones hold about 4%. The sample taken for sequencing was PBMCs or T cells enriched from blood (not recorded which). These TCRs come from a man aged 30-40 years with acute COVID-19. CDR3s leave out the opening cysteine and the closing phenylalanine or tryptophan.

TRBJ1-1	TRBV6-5	ASILITGERGEAF
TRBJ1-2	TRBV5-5	ASSLFGGHGYT
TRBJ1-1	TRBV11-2	ASSLVQGTAF
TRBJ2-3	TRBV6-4	ASSPGLAGADTQY
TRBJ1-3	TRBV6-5	ASSYSTSGNTIY
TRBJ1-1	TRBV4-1	ASSPGQNTEAF
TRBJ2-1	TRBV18	ASFPGLAGVGFYNEQF
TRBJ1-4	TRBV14	ASSLGVFELF
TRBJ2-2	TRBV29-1	SVKAHRASRSTGELF
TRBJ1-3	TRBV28	ASSFRGPGNTIY
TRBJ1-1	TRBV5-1	ASSGTVGGNTEAF
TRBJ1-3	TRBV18	AGSGSKGNTIY
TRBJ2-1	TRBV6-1	ASSETLADNNEQF
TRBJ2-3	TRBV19	ASSIGLAGGEWADTQY
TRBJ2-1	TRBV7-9	ASSLNQGDWV
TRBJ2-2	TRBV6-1	ASSATPHGTGRTGELF
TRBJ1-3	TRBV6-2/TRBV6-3	ASSWFGTSGNTIY
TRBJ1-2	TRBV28	ASSKGINYGYT
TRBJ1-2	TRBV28	ASTQDIRGYT
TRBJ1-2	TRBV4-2	ASSQGKQGGSGYT
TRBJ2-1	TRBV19	ASSERDRLQGNEQF
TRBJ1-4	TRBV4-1	ASSQGTGAFIEEKLF
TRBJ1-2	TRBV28	ASSFPGQGHFRGYT
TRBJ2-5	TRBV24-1	ATASSRQGQETQY
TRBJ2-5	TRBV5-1	ASSTDRETQY
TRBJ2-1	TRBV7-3	ASSRSGGGKTNEQF
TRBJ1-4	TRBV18	ASSPVKTGGATNEKLF
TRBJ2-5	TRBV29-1	SVEQGSQETQY
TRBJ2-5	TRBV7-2	ASSSQIGETQY
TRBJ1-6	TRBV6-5	ASRQAPGSPLH
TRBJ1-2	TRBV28	ASSLGTGPLNYGYT
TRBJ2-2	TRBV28	ASSFRETGELF
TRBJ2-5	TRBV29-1	SVEAQGAIETQY
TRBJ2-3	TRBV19	ASSRTSGGTPDTQY
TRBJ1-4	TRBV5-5	ASSLAGTVPEKLF
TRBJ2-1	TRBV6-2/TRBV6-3	ASNPGQRFNEQF
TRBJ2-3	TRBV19	ASSYGQSNTQY
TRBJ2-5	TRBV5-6	ASSLVDREETQY
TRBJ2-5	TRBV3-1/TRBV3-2	ASSLPSDQETQY
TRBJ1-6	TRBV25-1	ASSLDWSSPLH
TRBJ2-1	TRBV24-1	ATSDVSQVRFDEQF
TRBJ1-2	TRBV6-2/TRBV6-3	ASSPIQGPLNGYT
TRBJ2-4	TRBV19	ASSSLQGATKNIQY
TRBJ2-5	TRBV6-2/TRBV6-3	ASSQAPQETQY
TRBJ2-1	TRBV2	ASSPRLSIRLDYYNEQF
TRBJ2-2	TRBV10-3	AISESNHAGLRADTGELF
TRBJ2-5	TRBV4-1	ASSLGLAGGQETQY
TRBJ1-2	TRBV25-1	ASSESTDRPYGYT
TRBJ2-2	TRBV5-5	ASSLGVAAEELF
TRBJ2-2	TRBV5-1	ATSIVQGAITGELF
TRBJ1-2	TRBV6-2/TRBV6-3	ASSPTGDYGYT
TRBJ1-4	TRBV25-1	ASSDRVELNEKLF
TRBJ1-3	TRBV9	ASSVVPERNTIY
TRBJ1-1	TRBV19	ASSISGAPYTEAF
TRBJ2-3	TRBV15	ATSRDYTDTQY